A single sample is the source of the 18 T cell receptor beta chains below, sequenced in a study of shared clonotypes between healthy human individuals. Sequenced by immunoSEQ multiplex PCR; TCRdb stores in-frame clones only, minus some. The sample comprises about 1.5 million clones, around 97% of which are singletons, and 1.2% rests with the top ten. The sample taken for sequencing was naive CD4+ T cells sorted from blood. Specified subset: CD45RA+ positively selected. The receptor set was obtained from a man aged 30 to 39 in good health.

CDR3 in DNA: TGTGCCAGCAGCGGGCGCAGGGGATTCTACGAGCAGTACTTC. Protein product: CASSGRRGFYEQYF. The chain combines TRBV6-1 with TRBJ2-7; a possible D gene is TRBD1 (6 bases). Germline lookup yields CDR1 MNHNS and CDR2 SASEGT. Trimming shortened V by 6 bases and J by 3 bases, and 15 bases separated the two germline ends. CDR3 length: 14 amino acids.

This chain joins TRBV29-1 and TRBJ2-1; D gene uncertain. The CDR3 consists of 10 residues. Germline CDR1 is SQVTM and CDR2 is ANQGSEA. The ends were cut back, 7 bases at V and 11 bases at J, with 12 bases in the middle. Written as DNA, the CDR3 is TGCAGCGGGGCGAATCAAAAGCAGTTCTTC. This translates into CSGANQKQFF.

V usage is TRBV29-1 and J usage is TRBJ1-2, with 7 positions matching TRBD1. The CDR3 length is 13 residues. V lost 6 bases, J lost 5 bases, and 9 bases stayed unmatched. The germline gives CDR1 SQVTM, CDR2 ANQGSEA. This CDR3 reads CSVRNQGEYGYTF. The CDR3 DNA sequence: TGCAGCGTCCGAAATCAGGGGGAGTATGGCTACACCTTC.

This chain joins TRBV5-1 and TRBJ2-1; D gene unclear. The CDR3 runs 13 residues. The germline V gene has CDR1 SGHRS and CDR2 YFSETQ. The germline V and J ends were trimmed by 4 bases and 5 bases, with 10 bases remaining between them. Here the CDR3 DNA reads TGCGCCAGCAGCACTGGACGGAACAATGAGCAGTTCTTC. As protein: CASSTGRNNEQFF. Full variable domain (outside the CDR3, taken from reference TRBV5-1 and TRBJ2-1): KAGVTQTPRYLIKTRGQQVTLSCSPISGHRSVSWYQQTPGQGLQFLFEYFSETQRNKGNFPGRFSGRQFSNSRSEMNVSTLELGDSALYLCASSTGRNNEQFFGPGTRLTVL.

The rearrangement uses TRBV10-1 and TRBJ1-5; D unresolved. The CDR3 has 14 amino acids. V lost 6 bases, J lost 4 bases, and 13 bases lay in between. The V gene's germline CDR1 is WNHNN and CDR2 SYGVQD (reference sequence). This CDR3 is CASRIDMENQPQHF. CDR3 coding DNA: TGCGCCAGCAGGATTGACATGGAAAATCAGCCCCAGCATTTT.

The genes are TRBV10-3 and TRBJ2-1; TRBD2 matches 9 bases. The CDR3 is made up of 16 amino acids. Germline CDR1 reads ENHRY; CDR2 reads SYGVKD. The ends lost 2 bases at V and 4 bases at J; junction bases unmatched: 6. DNA of the CDR3: TGTGCCATCAGTGAGGTAGCGGGAGTGGGGTACAATGAGCAGTTCTTC. This sequence encodes CAISEVAGVGYNEQFF.

The chain has TRBV6-5 and TRBJ1-1, with D possibly being TRBD1 (5 bases). V lost 4 bases and J 3 bases, leaving 15 bases between the germline ends. Germline V gene lookup returns CDR1 MNHEY and CDR2 SVGAGI. The CDR3 loop spans 15 amino acids. The CDR3 bases are TGTGCCAGCAGTTCGAGGACACCTTCGGACACTGAAGCTTTCTTT. This sequence encodes CASSSRTPSDTEAFF.

This chain uses TRBV27 with TRBJ2-7; 8 nucleotides line up with TRBD1. Germline CDR1 and CDR2: MNHEY and SMNVEV (reference sequence). With 4 bases clipped from V and 4 bases from J, the junction kept 12 bases outside the gene matches. The CDR3 loop spans 16 amino acids. CDR3 region: CASSSPGGTGGYEQYF. The CDR3 nucleotides are TGTGCCAGCAGTTCCCCGGGCGGGACAGGTGGTTACGAGCAGTACTTC.

The CDR3 region is CASSLGLAGSQNIQYF. CDR3 bases: TGCGCCAGCAGCCTTGGACTAGCGGGATCCCAAAACATTCAGTACTTC. The V call is TRBV5-1, the J call TRBJ2-4; 12 bases are shared with TRBD2. V shed 4 bases and J 5 bases; nucleotides not matched to a gene: 7. The V gene's germline CDR1 is SGHRS and CDR2 YFSETQ. CDR3 length equals 16 residues. Supplemented by reference TRBV5-1 and TRBJ2-4, the full variable domain reads KAGVTQTPRYLIKTRGQQVTLSCSPISGHRSVSWYQQTPGQGLQFLFEYFSETQRNKGNFPGRFSGRQFSNSRSEMNVSTLELGDSALYLCASSLGLAGSQNIQYFGAGTRLSVL.

The chain is built from TRBV27 and TRBJ2-1, with 8 bases matching TRBD2. This CDR3 contains 17 residues. Germline CDR1 is MNHEY and CDR2 is SMNVEV (reference sequence). The V segment lost 5 bases and the J segment 6 bases; nucleotides outside the gene matches: 15. The chain's CDR3 is CASSLNRAGLAPNEQFF. The CDR3 nucleotides read TGTGCCAGCAGTCTGAATCGGGCAGGACTAGCACCCAATGAGCAGTTCTTC.

Comments on this clone: This sample also contains other DNA sequences that code for the same CDR3. The rearrangement joins TRBV28 to TRBJ2-7; TRBD2 might be the D (5 bases). The CDR3 sequence is 12 residues long. Trimming removed 5 bases at V and 1 base at J, with 6 bases between. Looked up from germline, CDR1 is MDHEN and CDR2 is SYDVKM. CDR3 sequence: CASSSGSYEQYF. For the CDR3, the DNA is TGTGCCAGCAGTAGCGGTTCCTACGAGCAGTACTTC.

The chain is built from TRBV27 and TRBJ1-5; 8 positions agree with TRBD1. This CDR3 has 19 amino acids. Germline CDR1 reads MNHEY; CDR2 reads SMNVEV (reference sequence). The V and J ends lost 0 bases and 5 bases, in that order; junction bases with no gene match: 15. The CDR3 bases are TGTGCCAGCAGTTTATCCCTAGGACAGGGTAGAGGAGGTGATCAGCCCCAGCATTTT. It encodes CASSLSLGQGRGGDQPQHF.

A remark on this clone: The same CDR3 also results from other DNA sequences found in this sample. J is TRBJ1-5 and V is TRBV18, with D possibly matching TRBD1 (5 bases). Per germline, CDR1 KGHSH and CDR2 LQKENI. The V end was cut by 3 bases, the J end by 1 base, with 7 bases between. The CDR3 contains 14 residues. The DNA of the CDR3 is TGTGCCAGCTCACCGGGGGGGAGCAATCAGCCCCAGCATTTT. This gives the protein CASSPGGSNQPQHF.

V and J are TRBV28 and TRBJ2-2; D is tentatively TRBD1 or TRBD2 (5 bases each). The ends were cut back, 5 bases at V and 5 bases at J, with 18 bases in the middle. CDR1 and CDR2 (germline): MDHEN, SYDVKM. The CDR3 extends over 16 amino acids. The CDR3 is CASSGASGDVTGELFF. CDR3 sequence (DNA): TGTGCCAGCAGTGGGGCGAGCGGCGACGTAACCGGGGAGCTGTTTTTT.

This clone was seen a single time. This chain connects TRBV2 to TRBJ2-3; TRBD2 matches at 13 bases. Germline lookup yields CDR1 SNHLY and CDR2 FYNNEI. Trimming at V came to 6 bases and at J to 4 bases, leaving 7 bases not matched to a gene. CDR3 size: 16 residues. CDR3 residues: CASSVLAGGRPDTQYF. The CDR3 nucleotides read TGTGCCAGCAGCGTACTAGCGGGAGGGCGCCCAGATACGCAGTATTTT.

This chain uses TRBV6-1 with TRBJ2-6; no clear D. The CDR3 is made up of 15 amino acids. Germline V gene data show CDR1 as MNHNS and CDR2 as SASEGT. The V gene lost 4 bases and the J gene lost 1 base, with 8 bases spanning the gap. The CDR3 sequence is CASSADPSGANVLTF. In nucleotides, the CDR3 is TGTGCCAGCAGTGCGGACCCTTCTGGGGCCAACGTCCTGACTTTC.

This clone appeared a single time. The chain employs TRBV9 and TRBJ2-7, with TRBD1 identical over 7 bases. The CDR3 consists of 15 residues. V shed 4 bases, J shed 3 bases, and the junction held 10 bases outside the gene matches. The V gene's germline CDR1 is SGDLS and CDR2 YYNGEE. Here the CDR3 DNA reads TGTGCCAGCAGCCCTAACAGGGGCGCTCTCTACGAGCAGTACTTC. This gives the protein CASSPNRGALYEQYF. Full variable domain (remainder filled in from reference TRBV9 and TRBJ2-7): DSGVTQTPKHLITATGQRVTLRCSPRSGDLSVYWYQQSLDQGLQFLIQYYNGEERAKGNILERFSAQQFPDLHSELNLSSLELGDSALYFCASSPNRGALYEQYFGPGTRLTVT.

The rearrangement uses TRBV6-6 and TRBJ1-5; the match to TRBD1 covers 7 bases. Germline lookup yields CDR1 MNHNY and CDR2 SVGAGI (reference sequence). The CDR3 loop spans 15 amino acids. The junction had 6 bases not matched to a gene; V was cut back by 0 bases and J by 7 bases. The chain's CDR3 is CASSYSIKGGQPQHF. The CDR3 DNA reads TGTGCCAGCAGTTACTCGATTAAAGGGGGCCAGCCCCAGCATTTT.